The TCR beta chain under discussion was sequenced for a study of beta chain features in type 1 diabetes. All of the isolated RNA was reverse transcribed, so expressed TCRB transcripts were sequenced. Generated by immunoSEQ multiplex PCR, the TCRdb table keeps only in-frame clones and is missing some. The sample includes 250,000 to 350,000 clones, 13% to 15% of them seen just once. This CDR3 has 15 residues. CDR1 and CDR2 (germline): SGHNT, YYREEE (reference sequence). V gave up 5 bases and J gave up 5 bases; unmatched junction bases: 7. The J gene is TRBJ2-5, the V gene TRBV5-4; 12 nucleotides match TRBD2. What was sequenced was central memory CD4+ T cells from blood. The receptor's source is a man under 40 in good health. CDR3 residues: CASRARLAGVETQYF. CDR3 nucleotide sequence: TGTGCCAGCAGGGCTCGACTAGCGGGGGTTGAGACCCAGTACTTC.